These T cell receptor beta chains were read from a single sample in a study of human T cells and chemical hapten exposure. A single record per CDR3 protein comes from TCRdb applying MiXCR to the RACE reads. The sample carries roughly 90,000 distinct CDR3 sequences, roughly a tenth recorded once. The sequenced sample was whole blood, obtained in connection with sensitization to the hapten diphenylcyclopropenone (DPC). The receptors were gathered from a woman between 40 and 55 years old with alopecia areata. Some clones in this sample may be carry-over from other donors' samples. Both conserved end residues are part of each CDR3. The order of the fields is V gene, D gene, J gene, clone size, CDR3 DNA, CDR3 protein. A D gene is named only where the DNA matches it firmly. Size is stated for part of the rows, as once, few or many counts, or as a class when the clone is expanded.

>TRBV7-9|NA|TRBJ1-3|NA
TGTGCCAGCAGCTTAGCGATGACACCTAGCTCTGGAAACACCATATATTTT
CASSLAMTPSSGNTIYF
>TRBV30|NA|TRBJ1-5|many
TGTGCCTGGAGTGGGGAAAATCAGCCCCAGCATTTT
CAWSGENQPQHF
>TRBV5-6|TRBD2|TRBJ2-4|many
TGTGCCAGCAGCTTGTCTAGCGGGGAACGAAACATTCAGTACTTC
CASSLSSGERNIQYF
>TRBV6-5|TRBD2|TRBJ2-1|NA
TGTGCCAGCAGCTCGACTAGCGGGGGGGCCGGTGAGCAGTTCTTC
CASSSTSGGAGEQFF
>TRBV3-1|NA|TRBJ1-3|many
TGTGCCAGCAGCCAAGATTTGACGAGTGGGCCGCGGGACACCATATATTTT
CASSQDLTSGPRDTIYF
>TRBV11-2|NA|TRBJ2-5|many
TGTGCCAGCAGCTCGACGGACTCCACCGGGGCCCAGTACTTC
CASSSTDSTGAQYF
>TRBV24-1|TRBD1|TRBJ2-2|NA
TGTGCCACCGGAGGGACAGGGGTGGTCCGTGAGGGCACCGGGGAGCTGTTTTTT
CATGGTGVVREGTGELFF
>TRBV3-2|NA|TRBJ2-7|NA
TGTGCCAGCAGCCTGTCAACAGGGGCGGCTTGCTACGAGCAGTACTTC
CASSLSTGAACYEQYF
>TRBV28|NA|TRBJ1-5|NA
TGTGCCAGCAGAACACAGGCTAGCAATCAGCCCCAGCATTTT
CASRTQASNQPQHF
>TRBV6-5|NA|TRBJ1-2|many
TGTGCCAGCAGTTACTCGGGGGGCGCCTTTGGCTACACCTTC
CASSYSGGAFGYTF
>TRBV7-2|TRBD2|TRBJ2-3|once
TGTGCCAGCAGCCAGCCCTCCGGGGGGGCCACACTCGATACGCAGTATTTT
CASSQPSGGATLDTQYF
>TRBV5-1|NA|TRBJ2-1|few
TGCGCCAGCAGATTAGGGGGGGGACCCTACAATGAGCAGTTCTTC
CASRLGGGPYNEQFF
>TRBV3-1|NA|TRBJ2-5|many
TGTGCCAGCAGCCAAGGACCGGAGACCCAGTACTTC
CASSQGPETQYF
>TRBV29-1|NA|TRBJ1-1|many
TGCAGCGTTCAGGGGAGCTTGAACACTGAAGCCTTCTTT
CSVQGSLNTEAFF
>TRBV7-6|NA|TRBJ2-3|many
TGTGCCAGCAGCCGAGATTGGGGCACAGATACGCAGTATTTT
CASSRDWGTDTQYF
>TRBV7-9|TRBD1|TRBJ1-2|few
TGTGCCAGCAGCTTGGCGACAGGGCTACGAAATGGCTACACCTTC
CASSLATGLRNGYTF
>TRBV28|NA|TRBJ1-1|many
TGTGCCAGCAGTTTAGCCGGGTCTGAAGCTTTCTTT
CASSLAGSEAFF
>TRBV27|NA|TRBJ2-3|few
TGTGCCAGCAGTCCCTACCCTAGCACAGATACGCAGTATTTT
CASSPYPSTDTQYF
>TRBV5-5|NA|TRBJ2-4|NA
TGTGCCAGCAGTTCAGGGGACATTCAGTACTTC
CASSSGDIQYF
>TRBV24-1|NA|TRBJ2-3|many
TGTGCCACCAGTGCCCTGGGGGGGGGGCGGACAGATACGCAGTATTTT
CATSALGGGRTDTQYF
>TRBV7-2|TRBD1|TRBJ2-7|many
TGTGCCAGCAGCTTGACAGGGGACTCCTACGAGCAGTACTTC
CASSLTGDSYEQYF
>TRBV28|NA|TRBJ2-2|few
TGTGCCAGCAGTTTGGGCGGCCAGAACACCGGGGAGCTGTTTTTT
CASSLGGQNTGELFF
>TRBV5-1|NA|TRBJ1-1|many
TGCGCCAGCAGCGGGGGACGGGTCACTGAAGCTTTCTTT
CASSGGRVTEAFF
>TRBV6-5|NA|TRBJ1-5|few
TGTGCCAGCAGCCGCGAAAACAGGAATGTTAGCAATCAGCCCCAGCATTTT
CASSRENRNVSNQPQHF
>TRBV29-1|TRBD2|TRBJ2-1|many
TGCAGCGTAGGGAGCGGGGGGGTCTATGAGCAGTTCTTC
CSVGSGGVYEQFF
>TRBV6-6|NA|TRBJ1-3|NA
TGTGCCAGCAGTTACTCTGGGACGTATGGAAACACCATATATTTT
CASSYSGTYGNTIYF
>TRBV15|NA|TRBJ2-3|NA
TGTGCCACCAGAGGAGGAGGGACAGATACGCAGTATTTT
CATRGGGTDTQYF
>TRBV7-6|TRBD2|TRBJ2-3|many
TGTGCCAGCAGCTGGCTGGGCGGGGGGGTCACAGATACGCAGTATTTT
CASSWLGGGVTDTQYF
>TRBV6-6|NA|TRBJ1-5|few
TGTGCCAGCAGAGACAGGAACAATCAGCCCCAGCATTTT
CASRDRNNQPQHF
>TRBV18|NA|TRBJ1-4|many
TGTGCCAGCTCACCAGCGGCGAATAATGAAAAACTGTTTTTT
CASSPAANNEKLFF
>TRBV4-1|NA|TRBJ2-7|NA
TGCGCCAGCAGCCATGGGGCCTCCTACGAGCAGTACTTC
CASSHGASYEQYF
>TRBV6-4|NA|TRBJ2-2|many
TGTGCCAGCAGTGCTACGGGGGCCACCGGGGAGCTGTTTTTT
CASSATGATGELFF
>TRBV2|NA|TRBJ1-4|few
TGTGCCAGCAATATACAGGGTGACGGAAAACTGTTTTTT
CASNIQGDGKLFF
>TRBV12-3/TRBV12-4|TRBD1|TRBJ2-2|many
TGTGCCAGCAGTTTAGGATGGACAGGGAAAACCGGGGAGCTGTTTTTT
CASSLGWTGKTGELFF
>TRBV30|NA|TRBJ1-1|few
TGTGCCTGGAGTACTACAGGGCCTGAAGCTTTCTTT
CAWSTTGPEAFF
>TRBV5-1|NA|TRBJ1-1|many
TGCGCCAGCAGCTTGGCGGGAGGACAGAACACTGAAGCTTTCTTT
CASSLAGGQNTEAFF
>TRBV3-1|NA|TRBJ2-3|many
TGTGCCAGCAGCCTCCGCGGAGGCGGGGTGGATACGCAGTATTTT
CASSLRGGGVDTQYF
>TRBV7-3|NA|TRBJ2-1|many
TGTGCCAGCAGCAGTCAGGGTGCCGGTGAGCAGTTCTTC
CASSSQGAGEQFF
>TRBV29-1|NA|TRBJ1-4|few
TGCAGCGTGTCCAGGGAGAATGAAAAACTGTTTTTT
CSVSRENEKLFF
>TRBV18|NA|TRBJ2-6|few
TGTGCCAGCTCACCAACGGGCTCTGGGGCCAACGTCCTGACTTTC
CASSPTGSGANVLTF
>TRBV5-1|TRBD1|TRBJ1-1|many
TGCGCCAGCAGCCCGGGACAGAGTAACACTGAAGCTTTCTTT
CASSPGQSNTEAFF
>TRBV28|TRBD2|TRBJ2-2|few
TGTGCCAGCAGTTTGGCGAGCGGGGGAGGCACCGGGGAGCTGTTTTTT
CASSLASGGGTGELFF
>TRBV28|NA|TRBJ1-5|NA
TGTGCCAGCAGTAAGGAACAGATTCATCAGCCCCAGCATTTT
CASSKEQIHQPQHF
>TRBV28|NA|TRBJ2-7|NA
TGTGCCAGCAGTACCACGGGACTTTCTTTGGAGCAGTACTTC
CASSTTGLSLEQYF
>TRBV19|NA|TRBJ2-4|NA
TGTGCCAGTAGCCTCGCGCAGGGGGCCAAAAACATTCAGTACTTC
CASSLAQGAKNIQYF
>TRBV9|NA|TRBJ2-1|NA
TGTGCCAGCAGCGTAGCTGAGGGGAATGAGCAGTTCTTC
CASSVAEGNEQFF
>TRBV10-2|NA|TRBJ2-1|NA
TGCGCCAGCAGTGGTTTTTCACGAGGGGACGATTTC
CASSGFSRGDDF
>TRBV6-2/TRBV6-3|NA|TRBJ2-7|few
TGTGCCAGCTCAGTCTTGACAGGATCTGGCGAGCAGTACTTC
CASSVLTGSGEQYF
>TRBV20-1|TRBD1|TRBJ1-5|many
TGCAGTGCTACCGGGACAGGGCTTCGGTATAGCAATCAGCCCCAGCATTTT
CSATGTGLRYSNQPQHF
>TRBV20-1|NA|TRBJ1-4|few
TGCAGTGCTAGAGCCGGTCATGAAAAACTGTTTTTT
CSARAGHEKLFF
>TRBV7-9|NA|TRBJ2-5|many
TGTGCCAGCAGCTACAGGACAACGTACCAAGAGACCCAGTACTTC
CASSYRTTYQETQYF
>TRBV5-1|NA|TRBJ1-6|NA
TGCGCCAGCAGCTTGGCAGGGGTTTCACCCCTCCACTTT
CASSLAGVSPLHF
>TRBV20-1|NA|TRBJ1-6|NA
TGCAGTGCTCGTAAAACAAGAGGGACCTATAATTCACCCCTCCACTTT
CSARKTRGTYNSPLHF
>TRBV12-3/TRBV12-4|NA|TRBJ1-3|many
TGTGCCAGCAGTTTACTTCCATCCTCTGGAAACACCATATATTTT
CASSLLPSSGNTIYF
>TRBV3-1|NA|TRBJ2-7|many
TGTGCCAGCAGCCTCCGGGACTTAACCTACGAGCAGTACTTC
CASSLRDLTYEQYF
>TRBV4-2|TRBD2|TRBJ2-1|many
TGTGCCAGCAGCCCCTTCAGCGGGGGGGCCAATACTGATGAGCAGTTCTTC
CASSPFSGGANTDEQFF
>TRBV2|NA|TRBJ2-7|NA
TGTGCCAGCAGTGACAGGGGTACCTACGAGCAGTACTTC
CASSDRGTYEQYF
>TRBV30|NA|TRBJ2-7|many
TGTGCCTGGAGCGGGGAAAGCTACGAGCAGTACTTC
CAWSGESYEQYF